The rows below give T cell receptor beta chains drawn from one sample of a study of T cell responses to AZD1222 COVID-19 vaccine. The table came from immunoSEQ multiplex PCR; TCRdb's copy has only in-frame clones and leaves some out. The repertoire has about 75,000 clones, around 90% of them found once; the top ten carry around 19%. The sequencing here drew on peripheral blood, taken 28 days after the second AZD1222 dose. These receptors all stem from an adult who received the AZD1222 COVID-19 vaccine. Each CDR3 is given with its conserved first and last residue. The D gene is left open where the match is weak. Size values are once, few and many counts, or a class for expanded clones, and some rows have none.

abundance: .; v_gene: TRBV11-2; d_gene: .; j_gene: TRBJ2-6; CDR3aa: CASSRRYGGGANVLTF; CDR3nt: TGTGCCAGCAGCCGGCGGTATGGCGGCGGGGCCAACGTCCTGACTTTC
abundance: many; v_gene: TRBV6-2/TRBV6-3; d_gene: .; j_gene: TRBJ2-7; CDR3aa: CASSSDGYEQYF; CDR3nt: TGTGCCAGCAGCTCTGACGGTTACGAGCAGTACTTC
abundance: .; v_gene: TRBV27; d_gene: .; j_gene: TRBJ2-1; CDR3aa: CASSFAGDGNEQFF; CDR3nt: TGTGCCAGCAGTTTCGCAGGGGATGGAAATGAGCAGTTCTTC
abundance: once; v_gene: TRBV5-5; d_gene: .; j_gene: TRBJ1-1; CDR3aa: CASSLRGNTEAFF; CDR3nt: TGTGCCAGCAGCCTTCGGGGGAACACTGAAGCTTTCTTT
abundance: .; v_gene: TRBV2; d_gene: .; j_gene: TRBJ1-2; CDR3aa: CASSEALKNYGYTF; CDR3nt: TGTGCCAGCAGTGAAGCGCTAAAGAACTATGGCTACACCTTC
abundance: .; v_gene: TRBV3-1/TRBV3-2; d_gene: TRBD2; j_gene: TRBJ2-7; CDR3aa: CASSHGLAEYEQYF; CDR3nt: TGTGCCAGCAGCCACGGACTAGCGGAATACGAGCAGTACTTC
abundance: .; v_gene: TRBV7-2; d_gene: .; j_gene: TRBJ1-6; CDR3aa: CASSQWGDNSPLHF; CDR3nt: TGTGCCAGCAGCCAATGGGGAGATAATTCACCCCTCCACTTT
abundance: .; v_gene: TRBV5-5; d_gene: TRBD1; j_gene: TRBJ1-1; CDR3aa: CASSATGGTEAFF; CDR3nt: TGTGCCAGCAGCGCGACAGGGGGCACTGAAGCTTTCTTT
abundance: .; v_gene: TRBV5-8; d_gene: .; j_gene: TRBJ2-3; CDR3aa: CASSLFRTPSSTDTQYF; CDR3nt: TGTGCCAGCAGCTTATTCCGGACTCCCTCTAGCACAGATACGCAGTATTTT
abundance: .; v_gene: TRBV6-5; d_gene: .; j_gene: TRBJ1-3; CDR3aa: CASTQPGGSGNTIYF; CDR3nt: TGTGCCAGCACCCAGCCGGGGGGCTCTGGAAACACCATATATTTT